What follows describes a single T cell receptor beta chain. Its specificity is not known. The cohort excluded patients with autoimmune disease history or systemic immunosuppression. Baseline was the first blood sampling point, followed by cycle 4 day 1 and cycle 7 day 1. V lost 1 base, J lost 8 bases, and 13 bases stayed unmatched. CDR1 and CDR2 (germline): MGHRA, YSYEKL. The length of the CDR3 is 17 residues. Here immunoSEQ multiplex PCR was the method, and the copy in TCRdb shows in-frame clones only, minus some. The repertoire consists of 90,000 to 130,000 clones, with approximately 89% occurring once and the leading ten covering about 0.3%. The sample originates from a study of OX40 agonist ivuxolimab in advanced cancers. Study results and caveats: Fewer expanded clones were found on average in CD4+ than in CD8+ T cells.

The sample here was CD4+ or CD8+ T cells sorted from blood, taken in a trial of the OX40 agonist ivuxolimab. V gene TRBV4-1 combines with J gene TRBJ2-4, with 8 bases lining up with TRBD2. The TCR originated in an adult with an advanced solid tumor such as melanoma, head and neck, liver or kidney cancer. The CDR3 sequence is CASSQAAGGGAGYIQYF. CDR3 DNA sequence: TGCGCCAGCAGCCAAGCCGCCGGGGGGGGCGCGGGGTACATTCAGTACTTC.